One sample yielded the 25 T cell receptor beta chains listed below, sequenced in a study of blood T cell repertoires in COVID-19. Produced via immunoSEQ multiplex PCR; TCRdb's table is partial and in-frame only. The repertoire includes under 200,000 clones, about 86% of them detected once, and 20% to 25% sits in the top ten. The specimen was PBMCs or T cells enriched from blood (not recorded which). The source of these receptors is a woman aged 40 to 55 in a cohort exposed to, infected with or recovered from COVID-19 (not recorded which).

The chain employs TRBV7-6 and TRBJ2-1; the D gene is possibly TRBD1 (5 bases). V lost 6 bases to trimming and J lost 0 bases, with 12 bases between them. The CDR3 covers 15 residues. Germline V gene data show CDR1 as SGHVS and CDR2 as FNYEAQ. This chain's CDR3 is CASRQDGNSYNEQFF. The DNA of the CDR3 is TGTGCCAGCAGACAGGACGGCAACTCCTACAATGAGCAGTTCTTC.

The chain joins TRBV6-2 or TRBV6-3 to TRBJ1-1; TRBD1 agrees at 7 bases. The V gene end was trimmed by 6 bases and the J gene end by 1 base; junction bases not matched to a gene: 11. CDR1 is MNHEY and CDR2 is SVGEGT in the germline V gene. There are 16 residues in the CDR3. This CDR3 reads CASSSLRTGQNTEAFF. CDR3 bases: TGTGCCAGCAGCTCTTTACGGACAGGCCAGAACACTGAAGCTTTCTTT.

The chain has TRBV5-1 and TRBJ1-2; TRBD1 aligns across 10 bases. Germline lookup yields CDR1 SGHRS and CDR2 YFSETQ. V gave up 4 bases and J gave up 8 bases; unmatched junction bases: 5. The CDR3 runs 13 residues. CDR3 in amino acids: CASSHDRGRGYTF. The CDR3 nucleotides are TGCGCCAGCAGCCATGACAGGGGGCGAGGCTACACCTTC.

The chain uses TRBV10-1 and TRBJ2-6, with 7 bases lining up with TRBD1. This CDR3 is built from 14 residues. V lost 3 bases to trimming and J lost 4 bases; unmatched junction nucleotides: 0. Germline-derived CDR1 and CDR2 are WNHNN and SYGVQD (reference sequence). The CDR3 region has the DNA TGCGCCAGCAGTGACAGGGGGGGGGCCAACGTCCTGACTTTC. Translation: CASSDRGGANVLTF.

V usage is TRBV4-1 and J usage is TRBJ1-2, with TRBD1 identical over 8 bases. CDR1 and CDR2 from the germline V gene are MGHRA and YSYEKL. With 5 bases clipped from V and 8 bases from J, the junction kept 10 bases outside the gene matches. CDR3 length: 14 residues. CDR3 DNA: TGCGCCAGCAGCAAAAGACAGGGGCGCGAAGGCTACACCTTC. Its translation: CASSKRQGREGYTF.

The chain combines TRBV2 with TRBJ1-2; possible D gene TRBD1, 5 bases. Germline V CDR1 and CDR2: SNHLY, FYNNEI. The V end lost 5 bases, the J end lost 2 bases, and 18 bases lay between the germline ends. The CDR3 is made up of 16 amino acids. The CDR3 protein is CASSKTPGLINYGYTF. For the CDR3, the DNA is TGTGCCAGCAGTAAGACTCCGGGACTGATAAACTATGGCTACACCTTC.

The genes are TRBV5-1 and TRBJ1-1; tentatively, D is TRBD1 (5 bases). Germline CDR1 reads SGHRS; CDR2 reads YFSETQ. The CDR3 totals 17 residues. Trimming removed 4 bases at V and 1 base at J, with 20 bases between. Here the CDR3 reads CASSTGWGDYENTEAFF. The DNA of the CDR3 is TGCGCCAGCAGCACCGGCTGGGGGGACTATGAGAACACTGAAGCTTTCTTT.

The rearrangement joins TRBV6-2 or TRBV6-3 to TRBJ2-5; TRBD2 aligns across 8 bases. J gave up 5 bases and V 3 bases, and 8 bases lay outside the gene matches. CDR1 and CDR2 (germline): MNHEY, SVGEGT. This CDR3 spans 15 amino acids. In DNA form, the CDR3 reads TGTGCCAGCAGTTATTTGGCTAGCGGGTGGGAGACCCAGTACTTC. This sequence encodes CASSYLASGWETQYF.

The chain links TRBV6-6 to TRBJ2-3; 7 nucleotides agree with TRBD2. The CDR3 is 17 residues long. CDR1 is MNHNY, CDR2 SVGAGI, per germline (reference sequence). With V trimmed by 5 bases and J by 6 bases, 17 bases remained unmatched. The DNA for the CDR3 is TGTGCCAGCAGTCTACGGAGGAGCGGGGTGCTTTCTGATACGCAGTATTTT. Protein product: CASSLRRSGVLSDTQYF.

This rearrangement joins TRBV5-4 to TRBJ1-2, with 9 nucleotides matching TRBD1. The CDR3 extends over 14 amino acids. Germline V gene data show CDR1 as SGHNT and CDR2 as YYREEE (reference sequence). Unmatched junction bases numbered 7, after V lost 4 bases and J lost 6 bases. The CDR3 DNA reads TGTGCCAGCAGCCCGGGACAGGGAGGCAATGGCTACACCTTC. Residues: CASSPGQGGNGYTF.

This clone was recorded many times. The V call is TRBV5-1, the J call TRBJ2-1, with 7 nucleotides matching TRBD2. There are 15 residues in the CDR3. The germline V gene has CDR1 SGHRS and CDR2 YFSETQ. V gave up 2 bases and J gave up 8 bases; unmatched junction bases: 10. The CDR3 loop reads CASSLLGLESHEQFF. In DNA, the CDR3 is TGCGCCAGCAGCTTATTAGGACTAGAATCCCATGAGCAGTTCTTC.

The V and J genes are TRBV4-3 and TRBJ2-1, with 7 positions matching TRBD2. CDR1 and CDR2 from the germline V gene are LGHNA and YSLEER. The CDR3 contains 15 residues. J gave up 4 bases and V 1 base, and 4 bases lay outside the gene matches. CDR3 sequence (DNA): TGCGCCAGCAGCCAAGGTAGCGGGTGGTACAATGAGCAGTTCTTC. This encodes CASSQGSGWYNEQFF.

The chain is built from TRBV6-4 and TRBJ1-2, with D hard to call. V lost 0 bases and J 1 base, leaving 15 bases between the germline ends. CDR1 is MRHNA, CDR2 SNTAGT, per germline. CDR3 length: 17 residues. CDR3 DNA sequence: TGTGCCAGCAGTGACTCTCCCGGCCGGGGTGGTAACTATGGCTACACCTTC. Its translation: CASSDSPGRGGNYGYTF.

The gene calls are TRBV10-3 and TRBJ2-1, with 11 bases that match TRBD1. This CDR3 is built from 15 residues. Germline CDR1 reads ENHRY; CDR2 reads SYGVKD. The CDR3: CAIGTGGGPYNEQFF. CDR3 nucleotides: TGTGCTATCGGGACAGGGGGGGGACCCTACAATGAGCAGTTCTTC.

The chain links TRBV13 to TRBJ2-5, with TRBD2 matching 12 bases. The germline V gene has CDR1 PRHDT and CDR2 FYEKMQ (reference sequence). The J segment lost 5 bases and the V segment lost 4 bases, leaving 11 bases of the junction unmatched. CDR3 length: 17 residues. The CDR3 region is CASSSSSGGARFETQYF. The CDR3 nucleotides read TGTGCCAGCAGCTCCTCTAGCGGGGGGGCCCGGTTCGAGACCCAGTACTTC.

This clone was counted a single time. CDR3 sequence: CASSLASGQYNEQFF. CDR3 nucleotide sequence: TGTGCCAGCAGCTTAGCCTCGGGACAATACAATGAGCAGTTCTTC. The V gene is TRBV7-2, the J gene TRBJ2-1; D might be TRBD1 (6 bases). Trimming removed 0 bases from V and 4 bases from J, with 10 bases in between. The CDR3 sequence is 15 residues long. CDR1 and CDR2 (germline): SGHTA, FQGNSA.

The chain employs TRBV19 and TRBJ1-2; the D is unclear. Germline CDR1 reads LNHDA; CDR2 reads SQIVND (reference sequence). V gave up 5 bases and J gave up 0 bases, with 10 bases separating them. CDR3 length equals 14 residues. CDR3 residues: CASSPSGSNYGYTF. The CDR3 nucleotides are TGTGCCAGTAGTCCGTCAGGCTCTAACTATGGCTACACCTTC. The entire variable domain, with the rest obtained from reference TRBV19 and TRBJ1-2, is as follows: DGGITQSPKYLFRKEGQNVTLSCEQNLNHDAMYWYRQDPGQGLRLIYYSQIVNDFQKGDIAEGYSVSREKKESFPLTVTSAQKNPTAFYLCASSPSGSNYGYTFGSGTRLTVV.

The V gene is TRBV11-2, the J gene TRBJ2-3; 11 bases match TRBD1. There are 15 residues in the CDR3. With 5 bases clipped from V and 5 bases from J, the junction kept 6 bases outside the gene matches. CDR1 is SGHAT and CDR2 is FQNNGV in the germline V gene. The CDR3, as DNA: TGTGCCAGCAGCCCTGGACAGGGGGCAAGAGATACGCAGTATTTT. Protein product: CASSPGQGARDTQYF.

V and J are TRBV11-2 and TRBJ1-6; TRBD1 agrees at 7 bases. J gave up 10 bases and V 5 bases, and 14 bases lay outside the gene matches. This CDR3 region has 16 residues. Germline V gives CDR1 SGHAT, CDR2 FQNNGV. The CDR3, as DNA: TGTGCCAGCAGCCCCCGGACAGGTTTTGTGTGGTCACCCCTCCACTTT. Protein sequence: CASSPRTGFVWSPLHF. Full variable domain (missing parts from reference TRBV11-2 and TRBJ1-6): EAGVAQSPRYKIIEKRQSVAFWCNPISGHATLYWYQQILGQGPKLLIQFQNNGVVDDSQLPKDRFSAERLKGVDSTLKIQPAKLEDSAVYLCASSPRTGFVWSPLHFGNGTRLTVT.

This clone is a singleton in its sample. The V gene is TRBV7-2, the J gene TRBJ2-1, with 8 bases aligning to TRBD1. V gave up 2 bases and J gave up 7 bases; unmatched junction bases: 4. The CDR3 length is 14 residues. Per germline, CDR1 SGHTA and CDR2 FQGNSA. CDR3 nucleotides: TGTGCCAGCAGCTTACAGGGGGCGGGAAATGAGCAGTTCTTC. This translates into CASSLQGAGNEQFF.

This chain joins TRBV3-1 (or the pseudogene TRBV3-2) and TRBJ2-7; weak D call: TRBD2 (5 bases). The V gene lost 1 base and the J gene lost 4 bases, with 14 bases spanning the gap. The germline CDR1 and CDR2 sequences are LGHDT and YNNKEL (reference sequence). The CDR3 is made up of 15 amino acids. The DNA for the CDR3 is TGTGCCAGCAGCCAAGCCCTCGGGGTTCAGTACGAGCAGTACTTC. This codes for CASSQALGVQYEQYF.

This clone was found once. The chain uses TRBV21-1 and TRBJ2-1; TRBD2 is the table's D call, not checked against the DNA. TRBV21-1 is a pseudogene segment. This CDR3 spans 14 amino acids. CDR3 loop: CASSERVEYNEQFF. DNA of the CDR3: TGTGCCAGCAGCGAGAGGGTAGAATACAATGAGCAGTTCTTC.

This chain joins TRBV4-3 and TRBJ2-3; 7 bases line up with TRBD1. Germline lookup yields CDR1 LGHNA and CDR2 YSLEER. Losses at the gene ends were 1 base for V and 3 bases for J; bases not matched to a gene: 13. CDR3 length: 18 residues. The CDR3 bases are TGCGCCAGCAGCCAAGCCGGGCGGTGGACAGGATCTACAGATACGCAGTATTTT. This gives the protein CASSQAGRWTGSTDTQYF.

This CDR3 is CASSELGGTSYEQYF. The CDR3 DNA reads as TGTGCCAGCAGTGAATTGGGGGGGACGTCCTACGAGCAGTACTTC. This chain joins TRBV2 and TRBJ2-7; 7 bases are shared with TRBD2. In germline, CDR1 is SNHLY, CDR2 FYNNEI. V dropped 2 bases and J dropped 1; count of bases not matched to a gene: 5. The CDR3 contains 15 residues.

J is TRBJ1-5 and V is TRBV11-2, with TRBD1 matching over 7 bases. This CDR3 has 14 residues. Germline V lookup: CDR1 SGHAT, CDR2 FQNNGV. Trimming removed 5 bases from V and 4 bases from J; junction bases left unmatched: 5. CDR3 nucleotides: TGTGCCAGCAGCCCCGGGACAGTTAATCAGCCCCAGCATTTT. It yields the protein CASSPGTVNQPQHF.